This T cell receptor beta chain was identified in a study of T cell changes during pregnancy in multiple sclerosis. The protocol was immunoSEQ multiplex PCR, while the TCRdb copy is restricted to in-frame clones and leaves out a portion. This sample has approximately 100,000 clones, with about 90% found just once. V was cut by 5 bases and J by 6 bases, with 17 bases left in between. CDR3 length: 14 amino acids. The V gene's germline CDR1 is MNHEY and CDR2 SMNVEV (reference sequence). The V gene is TRBV27, the J gene TRBJ2-7, with a weak D call TRBD2 (6 bases). The material sequenced was peripheral blood, taken after pregnancy. The TCR comes from a female donor in good health, enrolled as a control in a pregnancy study. The CDR3 is CASSPGGGSTEQYF. CDR3 sequence (DNA): TGTGCCAGCAGTCCCGGGGGAGGTAGTACCGAGCAGTACTTC.